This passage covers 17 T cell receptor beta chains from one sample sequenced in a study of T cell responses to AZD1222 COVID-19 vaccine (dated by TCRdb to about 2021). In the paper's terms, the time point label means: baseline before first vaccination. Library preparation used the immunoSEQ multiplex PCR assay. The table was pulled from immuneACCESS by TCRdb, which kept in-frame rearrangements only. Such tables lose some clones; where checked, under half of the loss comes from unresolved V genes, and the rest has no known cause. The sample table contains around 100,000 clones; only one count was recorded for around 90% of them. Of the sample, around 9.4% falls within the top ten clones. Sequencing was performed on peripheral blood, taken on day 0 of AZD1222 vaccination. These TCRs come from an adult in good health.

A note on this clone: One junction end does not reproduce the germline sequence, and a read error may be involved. CDR3: CASSSQQGPYEQYF. Here the CDR3 DNA reads TGTGCTAGCAGCTCTCAACAGGGGCCATACGAGCAGTACTTC. This chain links TRBV7-7 with TRBJ2-7; 7 bases line up with TRBD1. The CDR3 is 14 residues long. The V gene's germline CDR1 is SSHAT and CDR2 FNYEAQ (reference sequence).

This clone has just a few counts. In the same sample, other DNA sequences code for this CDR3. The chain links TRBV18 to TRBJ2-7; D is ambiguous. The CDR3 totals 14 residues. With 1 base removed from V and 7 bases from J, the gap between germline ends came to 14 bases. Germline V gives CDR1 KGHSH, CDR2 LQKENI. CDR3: CASSPLEWDREQYF. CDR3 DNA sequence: TGTGCCAGCTCACCACTCGAGTGGGATCGGGAGCAGTACTTC.

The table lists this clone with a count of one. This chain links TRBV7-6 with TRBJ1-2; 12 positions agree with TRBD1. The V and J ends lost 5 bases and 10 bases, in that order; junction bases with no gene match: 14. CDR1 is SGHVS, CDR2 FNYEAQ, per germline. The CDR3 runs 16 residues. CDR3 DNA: TGTGCCAGCAGCCCAGAAAGCGGGGGACAGGGGGCATCCTACACCTTC. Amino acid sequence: CASSPESGGQGASYTF. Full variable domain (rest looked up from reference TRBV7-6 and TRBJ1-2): GAGVSQSPRYKVTKRGQDVALRCDPISGHVSLYWYRQALGQGPEFLTYFNYEAQQDKSGLPNDRFSAERPEGSISTLTIQRTEQRDSAMYRCASSPESGGQGASYTFGSGTRLTVV.

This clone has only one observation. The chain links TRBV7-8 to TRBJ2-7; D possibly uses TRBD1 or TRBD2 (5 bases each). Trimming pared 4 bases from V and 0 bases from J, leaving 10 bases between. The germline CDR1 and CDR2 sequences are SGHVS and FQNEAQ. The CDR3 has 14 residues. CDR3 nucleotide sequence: TGTGCCAGCAGCTCGGGGCCATTCTCCTACGAGCAGTACTTC. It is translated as CASSSGPFSYEQYF. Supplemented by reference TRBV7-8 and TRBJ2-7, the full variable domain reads GAGVSQSPRYKVAKRGQDVALRCDPISGHVSLFWYQQALGQGPEFLTYFQNEAQLDKSGLPSDRFFAERPEGSVSTLKIQRTQQEDSAVYLCASSSGPFSYEQYFGPGTRLTVT.

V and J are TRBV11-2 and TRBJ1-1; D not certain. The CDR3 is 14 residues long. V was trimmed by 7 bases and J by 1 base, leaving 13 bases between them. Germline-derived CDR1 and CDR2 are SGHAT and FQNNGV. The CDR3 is CASTVPPSNTEAFF. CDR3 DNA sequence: TGTGCCAGCACCGTGCCCCCGTCGAACACTGAAGCTTTCTTT.

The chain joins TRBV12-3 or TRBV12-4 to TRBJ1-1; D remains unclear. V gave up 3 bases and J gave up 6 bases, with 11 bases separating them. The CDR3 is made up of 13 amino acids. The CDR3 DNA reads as TGTGCCAGCAGTTTTGGACTCACCCCTGAAGCTTTCTTT. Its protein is CASSFGLTPEAFF.

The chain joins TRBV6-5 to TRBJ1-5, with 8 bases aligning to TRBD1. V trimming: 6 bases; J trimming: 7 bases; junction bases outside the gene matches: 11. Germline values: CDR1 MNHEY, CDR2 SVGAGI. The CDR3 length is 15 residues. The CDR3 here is CASRALQGAWQPQHF. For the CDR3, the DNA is TGTGCCAGCAGGGCCTTGCAGGGGGCTTGGCAGCCCCAGCATTTT.

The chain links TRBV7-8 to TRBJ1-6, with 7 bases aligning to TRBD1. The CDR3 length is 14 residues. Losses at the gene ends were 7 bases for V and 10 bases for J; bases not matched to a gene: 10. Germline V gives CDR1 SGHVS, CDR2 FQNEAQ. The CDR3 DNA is TGTGCCAGCACCACTACGGACAGGCGCTCACCCCTCCACTTT. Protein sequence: CASTTTDRRSPLHF. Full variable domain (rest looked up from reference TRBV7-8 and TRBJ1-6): GAGVSQSPRYKVAKRGQDVALRCDPISGHVSLFWYQQALGQGPEFLTYFQNEAQLDKSGLPSDRFFAERPEGSVSTLKIQRTQQEDSAVYLCASTTTDRRSPLHFGNGTRLTVT.

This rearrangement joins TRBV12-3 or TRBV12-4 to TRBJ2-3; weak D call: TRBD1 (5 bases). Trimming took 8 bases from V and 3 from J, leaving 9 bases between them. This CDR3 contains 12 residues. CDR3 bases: TGTGCCAGCTCGACAGATACAGATACGCAGTATTTT. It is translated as CASSTDTDTQYF.

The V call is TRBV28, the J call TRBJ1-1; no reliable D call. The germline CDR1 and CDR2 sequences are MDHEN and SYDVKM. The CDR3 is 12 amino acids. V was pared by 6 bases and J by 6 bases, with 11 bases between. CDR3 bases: TGTGCCAGCAGCCCGAATGTCGCTGAAGCTTTCTTT. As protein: CASSPNVAEAFF. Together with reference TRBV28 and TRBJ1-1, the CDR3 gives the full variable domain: DVKVTQSSRYLVKRTGEKVFLECVQDMDHENMFWYRQDPGLGLRLIYFSYDVKMKEKGDIPEGYSVSREKKERFSLILESASTNQTSMYLCASSPNVAEAFFGQGTRLTVV.

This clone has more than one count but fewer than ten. CDR3 sequence (DNA): TGTGCCAGCAGTTTTTCTTCGGGGAATCAGCCCCAGCATTTT. It codes for CASSFSSGNQPQHF. The rearrangement joins TRBV28 to TRBJ1-5; D unresolved. Trimming left V 3 bases short and J 4 bases short, with 10 bases between. The CDR3 is 14 amino acids. Per germline, CDR1 MDHEN and CDR2 SYDVKM.

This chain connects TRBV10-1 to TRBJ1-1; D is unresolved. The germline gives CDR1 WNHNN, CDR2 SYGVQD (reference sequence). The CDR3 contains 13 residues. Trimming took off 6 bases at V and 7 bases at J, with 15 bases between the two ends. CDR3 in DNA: TGCGCCAGCAGGGAGGGCCTCCGGGATGAAGCTTTCTTT. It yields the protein CASREGLRDEAFF.

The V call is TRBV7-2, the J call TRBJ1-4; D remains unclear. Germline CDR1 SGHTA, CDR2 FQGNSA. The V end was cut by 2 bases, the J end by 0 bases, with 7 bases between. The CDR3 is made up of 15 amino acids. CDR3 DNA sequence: TGTGCCAGCAGCTTATCACACGCAACTAATGAAAAACTGTTTTTT. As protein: CASSLSHATNEKLFF.

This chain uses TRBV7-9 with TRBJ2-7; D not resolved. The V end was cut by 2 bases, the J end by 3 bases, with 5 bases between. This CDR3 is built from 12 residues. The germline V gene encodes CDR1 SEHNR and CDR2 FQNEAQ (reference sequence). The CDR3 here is CASSLTDYEQYF. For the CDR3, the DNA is TGTGCCAGCAGCTTAACGGACTACGAGCAGTACTTC.

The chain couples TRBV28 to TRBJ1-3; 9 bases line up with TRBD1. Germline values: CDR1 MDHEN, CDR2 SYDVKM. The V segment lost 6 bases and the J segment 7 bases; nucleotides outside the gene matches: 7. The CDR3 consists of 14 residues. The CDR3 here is CASRTGTGSNTIYF. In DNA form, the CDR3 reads TGTGCCAGCAGGACAGGGACAGGGTCGAACACCATATATTTT.

CDR3 nucleotides: TGTGCCAGCAGCCGGGGCTTCGAGAACACTGAAGCTTTCTTT. Its protein product is CASSRGFENTEAFF. This chain connects TRBV7-6 to TRBJ1-1; D is possibly TRBD1 (5 bases). The CDR3 contains 14 residues. The V gene's germline CDR1 is SGHVS and CDR2 FNYEAQ. The germline V and J ends were trimmed by 5 bases and 1 base, with 11 bases remaining between them.

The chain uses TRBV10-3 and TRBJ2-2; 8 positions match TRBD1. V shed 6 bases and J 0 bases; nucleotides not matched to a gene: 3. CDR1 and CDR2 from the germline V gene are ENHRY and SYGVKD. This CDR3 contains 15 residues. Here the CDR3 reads CAIRGDRPNTGELFF. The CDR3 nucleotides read TGTGCCATCAGAGGGGACAGGCCGAACACCGGGGAGCTGTTTTTT.